This T cell receptor (beta chain) was observed in a study of blood T cell repertoires in COVID-19. At the level of the study: Sites in the United States, Italy and Spain provided acute and convalescent COVID-19 samples. PBMCs, B-cell-depleted T cells, or T cells were the source of the cDNA or gDNA that made up the material.

Trimming cost V 4 bases and J 9 bases; bases outside gene matches: 5. Germline loops: CDR1 LGHDT, CDR2 YNNKEL (reference sequence). This CDR3 region has 15 residues. This clone appeared a few times. Authors' methods: Nucleated cell number was recorded as an estimate derived from reference gene primer amplification. Profiled with immunoSEQ multiplex PCR; TCRdb holds only in-frame clones, not every one. That table is the source of V, J and clone size, and D and trimming were worked out from the DNA. This table holds 98,000 or so clones, roughly four fifths found once. This clonotype was sampled from a man in his 60s with acute or convalescent COVID-19. This chain joins TRBV3-1 (or the pseudogene TRBV3-2) and TRBJ1-6, with TRBD1 identical over 11 bases. The sequencing sample was made of peripheral blood. As DNA, the CDR3 is TGTGCCAGCAGCCGGGGACAGGGGGTGGGTTCACCCCTCCACTTT. Translation gives CASSRGQGVGSPLHF.